Detailed here is one T cell receptor beta chain. Original methodology: Cell counts per sample came from amplifying reference gene primers. Measured with immunoSEQ multiplex PCR; TCRdb has only the in-frame clones, and not every one. V and J calls and clone size follow that table, whereas D and trimming were derived from the DNA. The data hold some 38,000 clones, with approximately 85% observed a single time. This entry is derived from a study of blood T cell repertoires in COVID-19. In the study overall: The origin of the acute and convalescent COVID-19 samples was the United States, Italy and Spain. PBMCs, B-cell-depleted T cells, or T cells were the source of the cDNA or gDNA that made up the material.

There are 11 residues in the CDR3. CDR1 and CDR2 from the germline V gene are LGHDT and YNNKEL (reference sequence). Trimming pared 1 base from V and 9 bases from J, leaving 6 bases between. This rearrangement joins TRBV3-1 (or the pseudogene TRBV3-2) to TRBJ1-2, with D hard to call. This TCR came from a man aged 55 to 70 with active or convalescent COVID-19. The sample consisted of peripheral blood. The CDR3 DNA reads as TGTGCCAGCAGCCAAGGGAGTAGCTACACCTTC. Its protein product is CASSQGSSYTF.